Listed below are T cell receptor beta chains from one sample, sequenced in a study of early T cells in non-severe SARS-CoV-2 infection. TCRdb called the 5' RACE reads again in MiXCR, with one record for every CDR3 protein. The data contain around 67,000 distinct CDR3 sequences, about an eighth of them singletons. The sample here was whole blood, taken at baseline. These receptor sequences come from an adult who was a healthcare worker with PCR-confirmed SARS-CoV-2 infection or an uninfected control (not recorded which). The conserved cysteine and the conserved F or W are not part of the CDR3 here. A D gene is named only where the DNA matches it firmly.

12 TRBD2 TRBV30 AWGKLAGVGEQY
9 . TRBV27 ASIGQYGYT
13 . TRBV7-2 ASSLLGRTTGELF
15 . TRBV12-3/TRBV12-4 ASSLNLSGKYNSPLH
11 . TRBV10-3 AIRGETNYGYT
13 . TRBV30 AWSLAGISTDTQY
10 . TRBV20-1 SAREFSGELF
11 . TRBV5-1 ASSWDAYNEQF
13 . TRBV9 ASSVGGSGANVLT
10 . TRBV25-1 ASATGPREQF
14 . TRBV11-1 ASSSRRGRHSPEQY
12 TRBD1 TRBV2 ASSFTGASYEQY
15 . TRBV5-1 ASSLAPTQTGTYEQY
12 TRBD2 TRBV11-2 ASSPTSGTDTQY
14 . TRBV5-1 ASSLSGEAASDTQY
12 TRBD2 TRBV9 ASSPGLADYEQY